Shown below are 13 T cell receptor beta chains from a single sample sequenced in a study of CD8+ T cells in alopecia areata. TCR sequencing used cDNA made by reverse transcription of extracted RNA. Clones were read by immunoSEQ multiplex PCR, and TCRdb kept only the in-frame ones, dropping some. Of 10,000 to 15,000 clones in the sample, more than 50% are singletons; the top ten hold approximately 13%. Alopecia areata patients had lesional scalp punch biopsies and peripheral blood taken from them. Sequences were obtained from skin. These receptors all come from a human donor with alopecia areata.

The chain employs TRBV5-6 and TRBJ2-5; a possible D gene is TRBD2 (5 bases). The CDR3 consists of 15 residues. Trimming removed 4 bases at V and 5 bases at J, with 18 bases between. Per the germline V gene, CDR1 is SGHDT and CDR2 is YYEEEE. The CDR3 nucleotides read TGTGCCAGCAGCCCCCGGACTGGGAGTTGGGAGACCCAGTACTTC. Translation gives CASSPRTGSWETQYF.

This clone was detected only a few times. Germline and junction disagree at one end, which may indicate a read error. The sample has other DNA sequences that encode this CDR3 too. The gene calls are TRBV23-1 and TRBJ1-4, with 7 bases identical to TRBD1. TRBV23-1 is known as an ORF, though its function is uncertain. The CDR3 is 17 residues long. The CDR3 DNA follows: TGCGCCAGCAGTCATCCCAGGGGGAAACCGACTAGTGAAAAACTGTTTTTT. This encodes CASSHPRGKPTSEKLFF.

This chain joins TRBV2 and TRBJ2-5, with 10 positions matching TRBD2. J was trimmed by 3 bases and V by 8 bases; bases with no gene match: 6. This CDR3 has 14 residues. Per the germline V gene, CDR1 is SNHLY and CDR2 is FYNNEI. CDR3 loop: CASGGTSVEETQYF. The DNA of the CDR3 is TGTGCCAGCGGGGGGACTAGCGTAGAAGAGACCCAGTACTTC.

Only a few counts were recorded for this clone. The chain carries TRBV19 and TRBJ2-1, with D possibly called TRBD1 or TRBD2 (6 bases each). The V end lost 2 bases, the J end lost 0 bases, and 11 bases lay between the germline ends. Per the germline V gene, CDR1 is LNHDA and CDR2 is SQIVND (reference sequence). The CDR3 has 16 amino acids. The DNA for the CDR3 is TGTGCCAGTAGTATATACGGGGGCAGCTCCTACAATGAGCAGTTCTTC. It codes for CASSIYGGSSYNEQFF.

The genes are TRBV6-5 and TRBJ1-2; 12 bases match TRBD1. The V segment lost 7 bases and the J segment 7 bases; nucleotides outside the gene matches: 10. Germline loops: CDR1 MNHEY, CDR2 SVGAGI. This CDR3 has 15 residues. The CDR3 DNA follows: TGTGCCAGCATGGGGACAGGGGGCGGCTTCGGTGGCTACACCTTC. Its translation is CASMGTGGGFGGYTF.

The chain is built from TRBV7-9 and TRBJ2-6; D tentatively reads TRBD1 or TRBD2 (5 bases each). The CDR3 covers 15 residues. V was trimmed by 6 bases and J by 3 bases, leaving 12 bases between them. Germline-derived CDR1 and CDR2 are SEHNR and FQNEAQ (reference sequence). The CDR3 bases are TGTGCCAGCAGGGCTGGGACCGGTGGGGCCAACGTCCTGACTTTC. Its protein product is CASRAGTGGANVLTF. Full variable domain (rest looked up from reference TRBV7-9 and TRBJ2-6): DTGVSQNPRHKITKRGQNVTFRCDPISEHNRLYWYRQTLGQGPEFLTYFQNEAQLEKSRLLSDRFSAERPKGSFSTLEIQRTEQGDSAMYLCASRAGTGGANVLTFGAGSRLTVL.

The chain uses TRBV30 and TRBJ1-6; D is unresolved. V was shortened by 2 bases and J by 7 bases, with 12 bases between the two germline ends. The CDR3 consists of 14 residues. Germline V gives CDR1 GTSNPN, CDR2 SVGIG (reference sequence). DNA for the CDR3: TGTGCCTGGAGTACGGGTCAGGACAATTCACCCCTCCACTTT. Translation gives CAWSTGQDNSPLHF.

The chain has TRBV29-1 and TRBJ1-1; the match to TRBD1 covers 8 bases. Germline CDR1 and CDR2: SQVTM and ANQGSEA. V was clipped by 5 bases and J by 0 bases; unmatched bases: 2. The CDR3 has 13 residues. The DNA of the CDR3 is TGCAGCGTTCGACAGGGGATGAACACTGAAGCTTTCTTT. Amino acid sequence: CSVRQGMNTEAFF.

In this sample, this clone turned up a few times. The V call is TRBV6-6, the J call TRBJ2-7; D is unresolved. This CDR3 is built from 15 residues. Germline V gene data show CDR1 as MNHNY and CDR2 as SVGAGI (reference sequence). V lost 4 bases to trimming and J lost 0 bases, with 13 bases between them. Here the CDR3 reads CASSSSDGYSYEQYF. The CDR3 DNA sequence: TGTGCCAGCAGTTCTTCCGACGGCTACTCCTACGAGCAGTACTTC.

The genes are TRBV5-1 and TRBJ2-7; D may be TRBD1 (6 bases). V was clipped by 0 bases and J by 4 bases, with 14 bases between them. Germline assignment: CDR1 SGHRS and CDR2 YFSETQ. CDR3 size: 15 residues. This chain's CDR3 is CASSLAVGTSYEQYF. CDR3 DNA: TGCGCCAGCAGCTTGGCCGTCGGGACATCATACGAGCAGTACTTC.

In nucleotides, the CDR3 is TGTGCCAGCAGCTTAAGACAGGGTCCGAGTCAGCCCCAGCATTTT. This gives the protein CASSLRQGPSQPQHF. The chain recombines TRBV7-8 with TRBJ1-5; 7 positions agree with TRBD1. The CDR3 spans 15 residues. Germline assignment: CDR1 SGHVS and CDR2 FQNEAQ. V lost 2 bases, J lost 6 bases, and 7 bases stayed unmatched.

This chain connects TRBV5-4 to TRBJ2-1; D unresolved. The ends were cut back, 4 bases at V and 0 bases at J, with 11 bases in the middle. The CDR3 consists of 15 residues. Germline-derived CDR1 and CDR2 are SGHNT and YYREEE (reference sequence). The CDR3 nucleotides read TGTGCCAGCAGCCCTATTGAAAGCTCCTACAATGAGCAGTTCTTC. This gives the protein CASSPIESSYNEQFF.

This clone has a handful of counts. This chain links TRBV28 with TRBJ2-3; D perhaps matches TRBD1 (6 bases). Germline V gene sequence: CDR1 MDHEN, CDR2 SYDVKM. CDR3 size: 14 residues. The V and J ends lost 4 bases and 0 bases respectively, with 8 bases between them. The CDR3 reads CASSWDKSTDTQYF. The CDR3 region has the DNA TGTGCCAGCAGTTGGGACAAAAGCACAGATACGCAGTATTTT.